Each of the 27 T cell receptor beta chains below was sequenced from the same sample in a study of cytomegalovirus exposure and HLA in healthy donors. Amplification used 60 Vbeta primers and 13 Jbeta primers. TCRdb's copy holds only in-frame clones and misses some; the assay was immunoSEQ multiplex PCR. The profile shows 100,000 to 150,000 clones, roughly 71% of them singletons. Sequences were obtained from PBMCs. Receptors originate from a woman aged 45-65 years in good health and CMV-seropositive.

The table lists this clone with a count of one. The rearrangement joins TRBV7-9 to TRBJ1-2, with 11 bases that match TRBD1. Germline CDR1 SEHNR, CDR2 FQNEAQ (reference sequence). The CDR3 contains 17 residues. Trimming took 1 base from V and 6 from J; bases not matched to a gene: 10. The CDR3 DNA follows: TGTGCCAGCAGCTTAGGAGTTACTAGGACAGGGGGCCATGGCTACACCTTC. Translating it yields CASSLGVTRTGGHGYTF.

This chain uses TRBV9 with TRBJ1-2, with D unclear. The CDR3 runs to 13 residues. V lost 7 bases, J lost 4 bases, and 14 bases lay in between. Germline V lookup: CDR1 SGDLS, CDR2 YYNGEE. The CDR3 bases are TGTGCCAGCTCCTCCGATAGTTTCTATGGCTACACCTTC. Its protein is CASSSDSFYGYTF.

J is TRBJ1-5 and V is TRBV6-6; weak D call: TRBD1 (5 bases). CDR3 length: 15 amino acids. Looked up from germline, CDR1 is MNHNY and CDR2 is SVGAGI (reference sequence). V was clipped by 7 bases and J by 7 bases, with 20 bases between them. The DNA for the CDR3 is TGTGCCAGCAATGATGAGGTCGGGGGATTCCAGCCCCAGCATTTT. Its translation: CASNDEVGGFQPQHF.

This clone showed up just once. In DNA, the CDR3 is TGTGCCAGCAGTCAAAGCCGGGAGAACAAACTGTTTTTT. This gives the protein CASSQSRENKLFF. The chain employs TRBV6-5 and TRBJ1-4; D is undetermined. CDR1 MNHEY and CDR2 SVGAGI come from the germline V gene. The CDR3 has 13 residues. Trimming pared 5 bases from V and 11 bases from J, leaving 15 bases between.

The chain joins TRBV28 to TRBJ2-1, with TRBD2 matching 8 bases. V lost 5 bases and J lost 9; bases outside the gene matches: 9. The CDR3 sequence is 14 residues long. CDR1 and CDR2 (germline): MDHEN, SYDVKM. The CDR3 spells CASSPGGAVLEQFF. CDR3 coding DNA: TGTGCCAGCAGTCCCGGGGGGGCCGTTCTTGAGCAGTTCTTC.

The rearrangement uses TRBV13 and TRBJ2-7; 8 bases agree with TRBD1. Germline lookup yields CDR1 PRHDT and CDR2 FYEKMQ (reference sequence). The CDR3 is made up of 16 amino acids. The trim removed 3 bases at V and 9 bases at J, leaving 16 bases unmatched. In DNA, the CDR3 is TGTGCCAGCAGCTTGGGCCGGGGACAGGTGGGGCAACGGCAGTACTTC. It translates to CASSLGRGQVGQRQYF.

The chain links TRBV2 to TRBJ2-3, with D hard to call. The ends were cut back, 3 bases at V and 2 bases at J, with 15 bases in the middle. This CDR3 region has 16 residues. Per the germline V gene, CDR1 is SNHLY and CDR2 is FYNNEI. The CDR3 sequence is CASSDLPLESTDTQYF. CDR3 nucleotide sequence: TGTGCCAGCAGTGACCTCCCTCTAGAATCCACAGATACGCAGTATTTT.

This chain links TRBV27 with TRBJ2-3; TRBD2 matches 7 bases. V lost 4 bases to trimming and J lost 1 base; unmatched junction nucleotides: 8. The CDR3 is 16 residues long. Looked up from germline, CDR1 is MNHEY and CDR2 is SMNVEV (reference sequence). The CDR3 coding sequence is TGTGCCAGCAGTTCACCACTAGCGAGGGGCACAGATACGCAGTATTTT. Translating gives CASSSPLARGTDTQYF.

As DNA, the CDR3 is TGTGCCAGCAGCATTCGGGACAGCTATTCACCCCTCCACTTT. Encoded protein: CASSIRDSYSPLHF. V gene TRBV9 combines with J gene TRBJ1-6; 7 bases are a match to TRBD1. Unmatched junction bases numbered 6, after V lost 4 bases and J lost 8 bases. CDR3 length: 14 residues. CDR1 is SGDLS, CDR2 YYNGEE, per germline.

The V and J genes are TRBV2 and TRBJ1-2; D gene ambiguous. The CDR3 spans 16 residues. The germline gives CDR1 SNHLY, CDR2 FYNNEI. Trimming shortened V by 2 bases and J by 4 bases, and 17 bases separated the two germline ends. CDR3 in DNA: TGTGCCAGCAGTGAACGGCAGGCCCCCTCCCTCTATGGCTACACCTTC. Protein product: CASSERQAPSLYGYTF.

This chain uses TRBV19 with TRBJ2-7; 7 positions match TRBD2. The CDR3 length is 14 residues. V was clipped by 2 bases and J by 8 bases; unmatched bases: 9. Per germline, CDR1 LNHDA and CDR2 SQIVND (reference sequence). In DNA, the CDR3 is TGTGCCAGTAGTATACTAGCGGCGACATCCCAGCAGTACTTC. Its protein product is CASSILAATSQQYF.

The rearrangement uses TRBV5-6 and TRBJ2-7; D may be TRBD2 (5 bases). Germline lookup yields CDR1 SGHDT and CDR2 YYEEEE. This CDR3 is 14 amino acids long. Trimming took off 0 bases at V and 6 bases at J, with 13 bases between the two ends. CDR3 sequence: CASSLAELRGEQYF. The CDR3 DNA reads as TGTGCCAGCAGCTTGGCGGAACTTCGGGGCGAGCAGTACTTC. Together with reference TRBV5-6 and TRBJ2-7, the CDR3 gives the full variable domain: DAGVTQSPTHLIKTRGQQVTLRCSPKSGHDTVSWYQQALGQGPQFIFQYYEEEERQRGNFPDRFSGHQFPNYSSELNVNALLLGDSALYLCASSLAELRGEQYFGPGTRLTVT.

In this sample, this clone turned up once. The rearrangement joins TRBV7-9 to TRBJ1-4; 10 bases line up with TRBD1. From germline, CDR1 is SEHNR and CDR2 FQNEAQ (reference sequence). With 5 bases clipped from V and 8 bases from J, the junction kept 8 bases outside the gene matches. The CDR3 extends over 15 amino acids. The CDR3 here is CASSLRQGAWEKLFF. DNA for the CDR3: TGTGCCAGCAGCCTTCGACAGGGGGCATGGGAAAAACTGTTTTTT.

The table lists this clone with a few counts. CDR3 in DNA: TGTGCCAGCAGCTTGGGATGGGGGGGGCCTAACTATGGCTACACCTTC. Translated: CASSLGWGGPNYGYTF. The rearrangement uses TRBV5-5 and TRBJ1-2; D perhaps matches TRBD1 (6 bases). Looked up from germline, CDR1 is SGHKS and CDR2 is YYEKEE (reference sequence). Trimming removed 0 bases from V and 0 bases from J, with 12 bases in between. The CDR3 consists of 16 residues.

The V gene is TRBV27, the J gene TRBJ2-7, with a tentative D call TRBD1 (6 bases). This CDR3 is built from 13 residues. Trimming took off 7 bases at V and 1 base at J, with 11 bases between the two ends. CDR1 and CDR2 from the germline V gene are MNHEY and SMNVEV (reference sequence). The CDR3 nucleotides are TGTGCCAGCAAGAAAACAGGGTCCTACGAGCAGTACTTC. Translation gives CASKKTGSYEQYF.

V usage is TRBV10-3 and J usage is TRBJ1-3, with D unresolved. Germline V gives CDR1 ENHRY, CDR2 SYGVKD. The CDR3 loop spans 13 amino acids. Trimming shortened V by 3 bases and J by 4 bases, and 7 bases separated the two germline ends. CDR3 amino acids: CAISEAQGNTIYF. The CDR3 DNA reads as TGTGCCATCAGTGAAGCGCAAGGAAACACCATATATTTT.

This CDR3 reads CASSSQGVEKLFF. The CDR3 nucleotides are TGTGCCAGCAGCTCACAGGGTGTTGAAAAACTGTTTTTT. This chain links TRBV5-4 with TRBJ1-4, with D perhaps TRBD1 (6 bases). The V and J ends lost 3 bases and 7 bases respectively, with 10 bases between them. CDR3 size: 13 residues. The V gene's germline CDR1 is SGHNT and CDR2 YYREEE (reference sequence).

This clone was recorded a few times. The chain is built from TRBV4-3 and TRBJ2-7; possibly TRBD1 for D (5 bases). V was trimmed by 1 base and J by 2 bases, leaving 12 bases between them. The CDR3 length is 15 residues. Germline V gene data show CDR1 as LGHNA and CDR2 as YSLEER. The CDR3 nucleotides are TGCGCCAGCAGCCAAGGTGGGGCCGAAACCTACGAGCAGTACTTC. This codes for CASSQGGAETYEQYF.

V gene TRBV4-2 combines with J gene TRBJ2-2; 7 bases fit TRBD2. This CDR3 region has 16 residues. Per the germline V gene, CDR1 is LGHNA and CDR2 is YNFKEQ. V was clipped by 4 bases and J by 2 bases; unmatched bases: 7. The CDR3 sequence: CASSPRGGGNTGELFF. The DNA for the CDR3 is TGTGCCAGCAGCCCACGTGGCGGGGGAAACACCGGGGAGCTGTTTTTT.

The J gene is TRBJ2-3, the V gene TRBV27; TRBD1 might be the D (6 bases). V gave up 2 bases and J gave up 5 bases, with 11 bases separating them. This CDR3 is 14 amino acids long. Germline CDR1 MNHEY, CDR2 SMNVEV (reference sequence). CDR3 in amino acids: CASSLDRTRDTQYF. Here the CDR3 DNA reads TGTGCCAGCAGTTTAGACAGGACCAGAGATACGCAGTATTTT.

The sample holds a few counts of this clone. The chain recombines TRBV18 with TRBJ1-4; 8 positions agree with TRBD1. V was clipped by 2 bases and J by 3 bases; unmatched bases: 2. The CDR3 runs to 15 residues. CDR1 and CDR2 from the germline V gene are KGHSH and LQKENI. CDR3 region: CASSPGQGPNEKLFF. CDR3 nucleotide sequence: TGTGCCAGCTCACCAGGACAGGGACCTAATGAAAAACTGTTTTTT.

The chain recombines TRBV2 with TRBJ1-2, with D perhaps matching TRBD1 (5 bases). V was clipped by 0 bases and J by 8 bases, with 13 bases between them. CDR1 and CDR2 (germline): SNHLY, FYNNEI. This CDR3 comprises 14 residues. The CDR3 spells CASSEATRAVGYTF. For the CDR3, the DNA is TGTGCCAGCAGTGAAGCGACCAGGGCTGTCGGCTACACCTTC.

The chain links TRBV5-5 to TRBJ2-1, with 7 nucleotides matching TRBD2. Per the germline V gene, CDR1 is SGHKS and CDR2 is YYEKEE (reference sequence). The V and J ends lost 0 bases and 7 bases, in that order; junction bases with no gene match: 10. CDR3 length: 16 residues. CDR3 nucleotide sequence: TGTGCCAGCAGCTTGGGAACTAGCGCATTGGGTAATGAGCAGTTCTTC. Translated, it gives CASSLGTSALGNEQFF.

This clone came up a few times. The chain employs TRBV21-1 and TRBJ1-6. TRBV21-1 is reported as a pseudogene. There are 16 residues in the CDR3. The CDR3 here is CASSKGKGGHNSPLHF. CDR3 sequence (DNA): TGTGCCAGCAGCAAAGGGAAAGGAGGTCATAATTCACCCCTCCACTTT.

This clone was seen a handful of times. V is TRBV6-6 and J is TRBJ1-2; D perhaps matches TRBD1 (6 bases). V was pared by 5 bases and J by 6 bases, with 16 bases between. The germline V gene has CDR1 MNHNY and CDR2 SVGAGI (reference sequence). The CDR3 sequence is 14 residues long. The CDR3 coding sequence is TGTGCCAGCAGTCCCACCTACAGGGCAGATGGCTACACCTTC. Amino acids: CASSPTYRADGYTF.

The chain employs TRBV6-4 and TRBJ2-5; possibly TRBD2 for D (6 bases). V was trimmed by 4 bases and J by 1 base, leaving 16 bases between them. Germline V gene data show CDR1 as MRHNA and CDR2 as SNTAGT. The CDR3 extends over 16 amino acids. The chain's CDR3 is CASSVAKRAIQETQYF. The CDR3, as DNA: TGTGCCAGCAGTGTGGCGAAGCGGGCGATCCAAGAGACCCAGTACTTC.

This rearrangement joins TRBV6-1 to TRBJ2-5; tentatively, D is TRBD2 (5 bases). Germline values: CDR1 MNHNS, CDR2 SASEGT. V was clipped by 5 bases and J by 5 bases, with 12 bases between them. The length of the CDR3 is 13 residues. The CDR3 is CASSKTRVETQYF. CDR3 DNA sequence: TGTGCCAGCAGTAAAACTAGAGTTGAGACCCAGTACTTC.